This TCR beta chain was recorded in a study of T cell responses to AZD1222 COVID-19 vaccine (dated by TCRdb to 2020 to 2022). Concerning the study at large: Because spike-specific TCR depth and breadth did not differ between the two schedules, AZD1222 recipients who got a second dose at roughly 4 weeks were pooled with those who got a second dose at roughly 12 weeks. TCR sequencing was performed for about 250 trial participants, of whom some 200 were given two doses of AZD1222 and approximately 25 were given two doses of MenACWY control vaccine. Trial participants were enrolled by age into subgroups of 18-55, 56-69 and 70-plus years, and about 150, 27 and 61 TCR-sequenced participants, respectively, were included in these subgroups. The investigation overall reported the following: The whole spike protein was spanned by vaccine-associated CD4 TCRs, and dominant responses were seen in regions 160-218 and 743-854. Spike-specific TCR breadth and depth rose significantly after two AZD1222 doses compared with day 0 and with MenACWY recipients. Participants were mostly white British and included more females than males, and it was suggested by the authors that clonal diversity may have been underestimated. Because no day 14 peak-response samples were available, repertoires were characterized only after the peak T cell response. In the small 56-69-year group, the increase in depth fell short of significance, most likely because of low power. Epitopes outside the regions mutated in the B.1.351 and B.1.1.7 variants were reportedly recognized by nearly half of the unique spike-specific TCRs. Conclusions about previously exposed vaccinees are limited, since just five or six AZD1222 recipients were seropositive for SARS-CoV-2 at baseline.

The time point label of this sample denotes: baseline before first vaccination. The vaccinee samples were drawn from two UK trials, COV001 and COV002, one of which was a single-blind randomized controlled phase 2/3 trial testing AZD1222 (ChAdOx1 nCoV-19) in healthy adults. Trial participant PBMC samples were collected at day 0 and day 28 after the second dose for TCRbeta chain sequencing. Concerning this clone: No antigen is known for it. Within one base of it there is no much larger clone, and no base qualities were kept.

Via the germline V gene, CDR1 is MDHEN and CDR2 SYDVKM. Including the terminal cysteine and phenylalanine, the CDR3 comprises 17 residues. Solely the CDR3 DNA is kept, with 51 bases framed from the first base. V loses 8 bases, J loses 0 bases, and the germline ends lie 20 bases apart. The CDR3 regions of human TCRbeta chains were analyzed by immunosequencing. As for how the authors treated the data: Repertoire TCRs were checked for matches against a reference library of SARS-CoV-2-specific TCRs that had been generated using the MIRA antigen-specificity platform. Breadth was defined as the fraction of unique TCRs that were SARS-CoV-2-associated. Depth was defined as the fraction of total T cells that were SARS-CoV-2-associated. Using the MIRA data, each spike-specific TCR was assigned both to the spike region to which the TCR was reactive and to a CD4 or CD8 class. Log10-transformed breadth and depth values were compared by one-way ANOVA with Sidak's multiple comparisons tests. Sourced from immuneACCESS, this table was stored by TCRdb with only in-frame sequences that have V and J called. A share of the clones is absent; for the studies checked, an unresolved V gene accounts for under half, and the remainder has no known explanation. V and J calls and clone size come straight from that table; D and trimming were deduced from the DNA. This sample lists under 70,000 clones; over 60% were detected once. In total, the top ten clones hold 11% to 15% of the sample.

This clonotype was obtained from an adult in good health. Here the sequenced sample was peripheral blood, taken on day 0 of AZD1222 vaccination. This sequence uses TRBV28 and TRBJ1-5; possibly the D gene is TRBD1, per 5 matching bases. CDR3 region: CASRPLRQTVSNQPQHF. The base sequence is TGTGCCAGCCGCCCCCTGAGACAGACCGTTAGCAATCAGCCCCAGCATTTT. Here the CDR3 is joined to the reference TRBV28 and TRBJ1-5 genes, and the full variable domain is: DVKVTQSSRYLVKRTGEKVFLECVQDMDHENMFWYRQDPGLGLRLIYFSYDVKMKEKGDIPEGYSVSREKKERFSLILESASTNQTSMYLCASRPLRQTVSNQPQHFGDGTRLSIL.